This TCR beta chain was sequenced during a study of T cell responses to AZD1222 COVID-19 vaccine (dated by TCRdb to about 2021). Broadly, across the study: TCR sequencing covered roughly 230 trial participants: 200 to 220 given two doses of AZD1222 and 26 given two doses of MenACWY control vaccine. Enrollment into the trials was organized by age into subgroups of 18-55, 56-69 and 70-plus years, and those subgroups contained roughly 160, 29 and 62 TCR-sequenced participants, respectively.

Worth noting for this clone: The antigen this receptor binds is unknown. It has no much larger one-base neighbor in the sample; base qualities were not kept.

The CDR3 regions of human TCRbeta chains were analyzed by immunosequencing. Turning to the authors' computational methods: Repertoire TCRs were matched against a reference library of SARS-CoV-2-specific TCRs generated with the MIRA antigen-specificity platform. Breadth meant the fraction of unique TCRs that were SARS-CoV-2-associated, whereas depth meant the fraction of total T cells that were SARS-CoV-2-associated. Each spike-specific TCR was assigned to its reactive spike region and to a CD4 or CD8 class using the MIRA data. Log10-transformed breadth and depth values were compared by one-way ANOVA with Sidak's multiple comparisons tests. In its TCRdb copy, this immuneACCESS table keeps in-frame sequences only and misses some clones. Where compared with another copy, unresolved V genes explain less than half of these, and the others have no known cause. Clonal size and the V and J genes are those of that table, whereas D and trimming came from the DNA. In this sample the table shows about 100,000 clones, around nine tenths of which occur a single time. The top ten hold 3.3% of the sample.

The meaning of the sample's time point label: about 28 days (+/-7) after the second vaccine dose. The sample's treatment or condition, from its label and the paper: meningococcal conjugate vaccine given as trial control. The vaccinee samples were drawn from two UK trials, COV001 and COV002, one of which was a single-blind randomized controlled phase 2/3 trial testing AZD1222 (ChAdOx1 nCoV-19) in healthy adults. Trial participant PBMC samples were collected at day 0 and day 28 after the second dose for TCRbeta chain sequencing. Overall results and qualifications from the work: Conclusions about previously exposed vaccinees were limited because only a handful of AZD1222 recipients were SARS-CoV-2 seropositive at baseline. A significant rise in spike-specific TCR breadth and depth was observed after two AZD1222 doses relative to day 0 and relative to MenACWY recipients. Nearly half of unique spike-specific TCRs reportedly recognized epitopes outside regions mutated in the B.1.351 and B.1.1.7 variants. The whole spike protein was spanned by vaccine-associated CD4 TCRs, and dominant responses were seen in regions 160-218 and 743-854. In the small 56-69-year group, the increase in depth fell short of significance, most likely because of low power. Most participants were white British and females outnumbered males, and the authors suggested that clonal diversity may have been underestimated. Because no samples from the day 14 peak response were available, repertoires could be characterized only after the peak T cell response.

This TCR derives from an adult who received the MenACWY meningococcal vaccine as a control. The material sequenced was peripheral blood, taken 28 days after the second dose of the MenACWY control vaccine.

CDR3 region: CASSPGTEATNEKLFF. At the DNA level, the sequence is TGTGCCAGCAGCCCCGGGACCGAAGCAACTAATGAAAAACTGTTTTTT. The sequence joins TRBV9 to TRBJ1-4; the D segment could be TRBD1, given 5 matching bases. According to the germline V gene, CDR1 reads SGDLS and CDR2 reads YYNGEE. The CDR3 measures 16 amino acids from cysteine to phenylalanine. Only the CDR3 region is kept as DNA, spanning 48 bases read in frame from base 1. V is cut by 4 bases and J by 0 bases, and the space between the germline ends is 13 bases.